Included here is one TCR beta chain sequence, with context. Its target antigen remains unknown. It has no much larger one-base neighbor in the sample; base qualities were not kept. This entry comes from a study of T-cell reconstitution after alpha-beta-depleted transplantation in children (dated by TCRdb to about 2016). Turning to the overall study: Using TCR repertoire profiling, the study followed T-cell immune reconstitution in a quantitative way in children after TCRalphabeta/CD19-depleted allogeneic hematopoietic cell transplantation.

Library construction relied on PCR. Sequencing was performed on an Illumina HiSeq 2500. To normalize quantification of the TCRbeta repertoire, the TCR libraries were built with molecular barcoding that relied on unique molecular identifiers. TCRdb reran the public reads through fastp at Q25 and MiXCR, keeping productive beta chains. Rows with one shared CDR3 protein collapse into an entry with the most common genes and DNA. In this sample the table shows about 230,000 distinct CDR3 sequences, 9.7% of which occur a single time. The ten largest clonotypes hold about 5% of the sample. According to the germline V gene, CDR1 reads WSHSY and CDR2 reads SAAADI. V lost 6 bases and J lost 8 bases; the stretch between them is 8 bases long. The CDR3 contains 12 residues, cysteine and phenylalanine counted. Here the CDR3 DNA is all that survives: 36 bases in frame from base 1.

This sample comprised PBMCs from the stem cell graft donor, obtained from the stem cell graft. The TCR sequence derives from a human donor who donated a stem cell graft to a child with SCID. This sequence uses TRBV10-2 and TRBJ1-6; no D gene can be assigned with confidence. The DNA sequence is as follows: TGCGCCAGCAGGGGGTTGGATTCACCCCTCCACTTT. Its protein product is CASRGLDSPLHF.